The rows below give T cell receptor beta chains drawn from one sample of a study of T cell responses to AZD1222 COVID-19 vaccine. Here immunoSEQ multiplex PCR was the method, and the copy in TCRdb shows in-frame clones only, minus some. The sample records roughly 160,000 clones, 90% to 95% being singletons. Sequenced material: peripheral blood, taken on day 0 of AZD1222 vaccination. The receptors here all came from an adult in good health. Each CDR3 is given with its conserved first and last residue. The D gene is left open where the match is weak. Size is stated for part of the rows, as once, few or many counts, or as a class when the clone is expanded.

V gene: TRBV3-1/TRBV3-2; J gene: TRBJ1-2; D gene: TRBD1; clone size: once; CDR3 protein: CASSQAGQPNYGYTF; CDR3 DNA: TGTGCCAGCAGCCAAGCGGGACAGCCTAACTATGGCTACACCTTC
V gene: TRBV6-5; J gene: TRBJ1-1; D gene: TRBD1; clone size: -; CDR3 protein: CASSLLQGALAAFF; CDR3 DNA: TGTGCCAGCAGTCTCTTACAGGGGGCTCTTGCAGCTTTCTTT
V gene: TRBV4-2; J gene: TRBJ1-4; D gene: -; clone size: many; CDR3 protein: CASSQDRGGEEKLFF; CDR3 DNA: TGTGCCAGCAGCCAAGACAGGGGAGGCGAGGAAAAACTGTTTTTT
V gene: TRBV6-4; J gene: TRBJ2-2; D gene: -; clone size: few; CDR3 protein: CASSSSPADTGELFF; CDR3 DNA: TGTGCCAGCAGTTCAAGCCCCGCGGACACCGGGGAGCTGTTTTTT
V gene: TRBV19; J gene: TRBJ1-3; D gene: TRBD1; clone size: -; CDR3 protein: CACSTGGSGNTIYF; CDR3 DNA: TGTGCCTGCTCGACAGGGGGCTCTGGAAACACCATATATTTT
V gene: TRBV24-1; J gene: TRBJ1-1; D gene: -; clone size: -; CDR3 protein: CATSSRRNITEAFF; CDR3 DNA: TGTGCCACCAGTTCTCGGAGAAACATCACTGAAGCTTTCTTT
V gene: TRBV30; J gene: TRBJ2-3; D gene: TRBD2; clone size: -; CDR3 protein: CAWRRVTSGRAVGTDTQYF; CDR3 DNA: TGTGCCTGGAGGAGAGTGACTAGCGGGAGGGCCGTTGGCACAGATACGCAGTATTTT
V gene: TRBV10-3; J gene: TRBJ2-1; D gene: -; clone size: -; CDR3 protein: CAISSGNFNEQFF; CDR3 DNA: TGTGCCATCAGTAGTGGGAATTTCAATGAGCAGTTCTTC
V gene: TRBV6-1; J gene: TRBJ2-2; D gene: TRBD1; clone size: -; CDR3 protein: CASIDRGRLQNTGELFF; CDR3 DNA: TGTGCCAGCATTGACAGGGGGCGCCTCCAGAACACCGGGGAGCTGTTTTTT
V gene: TRBV27; J gene: TRBJ2-3; D gene: TRBD1; clone size: -; CDR3 protein: CASSFDRGGADTQYF; CDR3 DNA: TGTGCCAGCAGTTTTGACAGGGGAGGCGCAGATACGCAGTATTTT